A single T cell receptor beta chain is shown here with its context. Profiling relied on immunoSEQ multiplex PCR, and the TCRdb table lists in-frame clones only, not all of them. In the table there are 98,000 or so clones, about 91% of which are singletons. The CDR3 covers 15 residues. The J segment lost 1 base and the V segment lost 7 bases, leaving 7 bases of the junction unmatched. From germline, CDR1 is MNHNY and CDR2 SVGAGI (reference sequence). The data stem from a study of blood T cell repertoires in COVID-19. Overall study context: Acute and convalescent COVID-19 samples came from the United States, Italy and Spain. Nucleic acid was either cDNA or gDNA, and it came from T cells, B-cell-depleted T cells, or PBMCs.

The sample was peripheral blood. The receptor was isolated from a human donor in a cohort sampled during active COVID-19. J is TRBJ1-5 and V is TRBV6-6, with 7 positions matching TRBD1. In DNA, the CDR3 is TGTGCCAGCACGGGACAGCAATTAAGCAATCAGCCCCAGCATTTT. This codes for CASTGQQLSNQPQHF.